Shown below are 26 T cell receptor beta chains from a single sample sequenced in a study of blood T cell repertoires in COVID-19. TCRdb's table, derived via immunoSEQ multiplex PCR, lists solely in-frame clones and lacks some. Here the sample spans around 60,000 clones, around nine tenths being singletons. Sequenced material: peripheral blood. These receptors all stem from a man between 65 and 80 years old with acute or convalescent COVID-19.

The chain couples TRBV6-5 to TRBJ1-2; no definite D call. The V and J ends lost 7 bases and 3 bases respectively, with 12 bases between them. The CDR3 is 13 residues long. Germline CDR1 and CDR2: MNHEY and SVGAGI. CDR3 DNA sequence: TGTGCCAGCACTTCCCGACGGGACTATGGCTACACCTTC. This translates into CASTSRRDYGYTF.

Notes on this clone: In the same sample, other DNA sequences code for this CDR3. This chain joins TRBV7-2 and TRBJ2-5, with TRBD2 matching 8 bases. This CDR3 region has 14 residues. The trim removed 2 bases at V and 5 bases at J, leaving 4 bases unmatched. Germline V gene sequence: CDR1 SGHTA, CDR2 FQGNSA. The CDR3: CASSLRTSGETQYF. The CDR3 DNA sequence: TGTGCCAGCAGCTTACGAACTAGCGGTGAGACCCAGTACTTC.

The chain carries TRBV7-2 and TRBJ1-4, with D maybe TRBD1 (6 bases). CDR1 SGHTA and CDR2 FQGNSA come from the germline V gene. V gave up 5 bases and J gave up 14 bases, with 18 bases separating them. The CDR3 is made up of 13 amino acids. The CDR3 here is CASSARDNFILFF. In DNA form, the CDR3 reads TGTGCCAGCAGCGCCCGGGACAATTTTATCCTGTTTTTT. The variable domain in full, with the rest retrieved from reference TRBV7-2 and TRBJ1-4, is GAGVSQSPSNKVTEKGKDVELRCDPISGHTALYWYRQSLGQGLEFLIYFQGNSAPDKSGLPSDRFSAERTGGSVSTLTIQRTQQEDSAVYLCASSARDNFILFFGSGTQLSVL.

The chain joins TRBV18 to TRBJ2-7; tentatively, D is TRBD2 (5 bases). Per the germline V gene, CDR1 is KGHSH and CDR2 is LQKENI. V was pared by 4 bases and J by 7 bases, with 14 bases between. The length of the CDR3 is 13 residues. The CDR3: CASSREFLGEQYF. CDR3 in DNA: TGTGCCAGCTCACGGGAGTTTTTGGGGGAGCAGTACTTC.

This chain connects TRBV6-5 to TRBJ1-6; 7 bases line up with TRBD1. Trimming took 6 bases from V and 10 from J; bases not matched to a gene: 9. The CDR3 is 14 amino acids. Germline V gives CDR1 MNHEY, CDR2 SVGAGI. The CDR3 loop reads CASRVTGVGSPLHF. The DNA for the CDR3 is TGTGCCAGCAGGGTAACAGGGGTCGGGTCACCCCTCCACTTT.

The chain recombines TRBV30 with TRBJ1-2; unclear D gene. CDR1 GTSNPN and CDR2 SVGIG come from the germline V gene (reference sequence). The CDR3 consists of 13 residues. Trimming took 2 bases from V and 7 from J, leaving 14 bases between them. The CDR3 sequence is CAWSPTGVTGYTF. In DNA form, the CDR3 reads TGTGCCTGGAGTCCTACCGGGGTGACTGGCTACACCTTC.

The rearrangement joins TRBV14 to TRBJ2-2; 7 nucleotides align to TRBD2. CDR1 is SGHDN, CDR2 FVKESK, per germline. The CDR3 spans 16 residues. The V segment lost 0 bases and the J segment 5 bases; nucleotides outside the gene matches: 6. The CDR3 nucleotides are TGTGCCAGCAGCCAAGACGCGGGGGTGGGGACCGGGGAGCTGTTTTTT. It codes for CASSQDAGVGTGELFF. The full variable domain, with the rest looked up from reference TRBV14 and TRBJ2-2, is EAGVTQFPSHSVIEKGQTVTLRCDPISGHDNLYWYRRVMGKEIKFLLHFVKESKQDESGMPNNRFLAERTGGTYSTLKVQPAELEDSGVYFCASSQDAGVGTGELFFGEGSRLTVL.

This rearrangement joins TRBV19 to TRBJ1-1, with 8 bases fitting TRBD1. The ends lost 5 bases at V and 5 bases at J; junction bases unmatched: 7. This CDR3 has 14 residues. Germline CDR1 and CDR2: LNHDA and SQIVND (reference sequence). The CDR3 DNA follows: TGTGCCAGTAGTCTCCTGGACAGGGAAACTGAAGCTTTCTTT. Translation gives CASSLLDRETEAFF.

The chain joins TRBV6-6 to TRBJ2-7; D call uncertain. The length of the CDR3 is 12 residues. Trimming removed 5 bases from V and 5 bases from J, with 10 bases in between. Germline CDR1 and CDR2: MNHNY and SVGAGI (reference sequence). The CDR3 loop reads CASSGLGHEQYF. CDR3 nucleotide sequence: TGTGCCAGCAGTGGTCTGGGCCACGAGCAGTACTTC.

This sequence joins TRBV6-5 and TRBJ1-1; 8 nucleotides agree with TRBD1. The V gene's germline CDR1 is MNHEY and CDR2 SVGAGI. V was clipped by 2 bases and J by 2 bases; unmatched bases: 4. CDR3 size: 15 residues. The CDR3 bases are TGTGCCAGCAGTTACGGACAGGGAGGAAACACTGAAGCTTTCTTT. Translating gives CASSYGQGGNTEAFF.

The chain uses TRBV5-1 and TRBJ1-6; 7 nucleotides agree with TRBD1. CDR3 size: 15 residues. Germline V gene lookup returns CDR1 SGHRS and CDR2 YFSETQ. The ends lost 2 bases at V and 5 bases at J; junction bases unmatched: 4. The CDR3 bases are TGCGCCAGCAGCTTTTCAGGGGGGAATAATTCACCCCTCCACTTT. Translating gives CASSFSGGNNSPLHF.

Here the CDR3 reads CASSWVILSLEETQYF. In DNA, the CDR3 is TGTGCCAGCAGCTGGGTAATTCTGTCTCTAGAAGAGACCCAGTACTTC. V usage is TRBV7-9 and J usage is TRBJ2-5; the D is unclear. The CDR3 is 16 amino acids. CDR1 and CDR2 (germline): SEHNR, FQNEAQ (reference sequence). The V and J ends lost 4 bases and 3 bases respectively, with 18 bases between them. Looking up the rest from reference TRBV7-9 and TRBJ2-5 gives the full variable domain: DTGVSQNPRHKITKRGQNVTFRCDPISEHNRLYWYRQTLGQGPEFLTYFQNEAQLEKSRLLSDRFSAERPKGSFSTLEIQRTEQGDSAMYLCASSWVILSLEETQYFGPGTRLLVL.

In DNA, the CDR3 is TGTGCCAGCAGAGTGGACAGGGGAAATAATTCACCCCTCCACTTT. Residues: CASRVDRGNNSPLHF. This sequence joins TRBV7-2 and TRBJ1-6, with 9 nucleotides matching TRBD1. The germline V gene has CDR1 SGHTA and CDR2 FQGNSA. The length of the CDR3 is 15 residues. Losses at the gene ends were 6 bases for V and 5 bases for J; bases not matched to a gene: 5.

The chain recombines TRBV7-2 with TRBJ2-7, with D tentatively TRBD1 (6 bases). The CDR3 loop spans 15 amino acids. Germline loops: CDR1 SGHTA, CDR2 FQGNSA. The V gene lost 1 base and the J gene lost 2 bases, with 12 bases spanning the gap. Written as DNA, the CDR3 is TGTGCCAGCAGCTTAGAGGCAGGGGCGCCCTACGAGCAGTACTTC. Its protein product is CASSLEAGAPYEQYF.

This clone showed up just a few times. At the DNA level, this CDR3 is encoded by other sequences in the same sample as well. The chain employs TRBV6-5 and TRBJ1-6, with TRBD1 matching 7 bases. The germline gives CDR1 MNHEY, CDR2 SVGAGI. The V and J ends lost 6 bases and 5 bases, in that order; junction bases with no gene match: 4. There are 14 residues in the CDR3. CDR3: CASSYTGDNSPLHF. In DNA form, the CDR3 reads TGTGCCAGCAGCTACACAGGGGATAATTCACCCCTCCACTTT.

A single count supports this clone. CDR3 sequence reads: CASSPGGQETQYF. CDR3 DNA sequence: TGTGCCAGCAGCCCAGGGGGGCAAGAGACCCAGTACTTC. V and J are TRBV28 and TRBJ2-5; perhaps TRBD1 as D (7 bases). The germline gives CDR1 MDHEN, CDR2 SYDVKM. V shed 6 bases and J shed 2 bases, with 10 bases lying between them. The CDR3 is made up of 13 amino acids.

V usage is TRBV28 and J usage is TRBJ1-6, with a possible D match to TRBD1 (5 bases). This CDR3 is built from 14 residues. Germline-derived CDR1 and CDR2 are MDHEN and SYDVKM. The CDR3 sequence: CATGRAIDNSPLHF. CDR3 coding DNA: TGTGCTACGGGCAGGGCGATAGATAATTCACCCCTCCACTTT. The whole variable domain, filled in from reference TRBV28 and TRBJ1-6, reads DVKVTQSSRYLVKRTGEKVFLECVQDMDHENMFWYRQDPGLGLRLIYFSYDVKMKEKGDIPEGYSVSREKKERFSLILESASTNQTSMYLCATGRAIDNSPLHFGNGTRLTVT.

CDR3 in amino acids: CAISDQGYEQYF. In nucleotides, the CDR3 is TGTGCCATCAGTGATCAGGGCTACGAGCAGTACTTC. The chain employs TRBV10-3 and TRBJ2-7; a possible D gene is TRBD1 (5 bases). Trimming stripped 3 bases from V and 3 bases from J, with 6 bases between. Germline assignment: CDR1 ENHRY and CDR2 SYGVKD. The CDR3 sequence is 12 residues long.

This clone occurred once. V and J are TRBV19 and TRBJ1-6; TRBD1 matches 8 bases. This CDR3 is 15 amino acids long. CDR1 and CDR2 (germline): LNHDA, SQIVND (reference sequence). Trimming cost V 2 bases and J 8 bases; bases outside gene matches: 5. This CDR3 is CASSITGTGYSPLHF. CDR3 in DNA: TGTGCCAGTAGTATAACCGGGACAGGTTATTCACCCCTCCACTTT.

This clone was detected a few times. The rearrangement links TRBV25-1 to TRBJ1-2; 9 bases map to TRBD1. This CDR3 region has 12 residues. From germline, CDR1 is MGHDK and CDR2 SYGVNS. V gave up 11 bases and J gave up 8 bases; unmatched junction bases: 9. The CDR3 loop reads CAATGTGLGYTF. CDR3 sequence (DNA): TGTGCCGCAACCGGGACAGGGTTGGGCTACACCTTC.

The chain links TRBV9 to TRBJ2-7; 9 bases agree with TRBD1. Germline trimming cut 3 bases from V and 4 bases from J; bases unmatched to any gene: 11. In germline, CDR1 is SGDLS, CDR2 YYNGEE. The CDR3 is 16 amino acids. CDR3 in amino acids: CASSDSTGTGLYEQYF. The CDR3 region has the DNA TGTGCCAGCAGCGACTCGACCGGGACAGGGCTATACGAGCAGTACTTC.

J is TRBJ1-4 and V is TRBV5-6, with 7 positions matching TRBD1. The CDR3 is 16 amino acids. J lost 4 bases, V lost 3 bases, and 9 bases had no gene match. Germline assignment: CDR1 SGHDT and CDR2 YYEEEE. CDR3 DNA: TGTGCCAGCAGCTGGGGGGCGACAGGGCTTAATGAAAAACTGTTTTTT. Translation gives CASSWGATGLNEKLFF.

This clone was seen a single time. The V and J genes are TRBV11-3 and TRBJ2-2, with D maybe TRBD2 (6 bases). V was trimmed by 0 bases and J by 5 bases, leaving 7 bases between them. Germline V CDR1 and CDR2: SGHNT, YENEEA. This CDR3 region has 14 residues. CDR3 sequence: CASSLESGTGELFF. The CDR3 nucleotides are TGTGCCAGCAGCTTAGAGAGCGGGACCGGGGAGCTGTTTTTT. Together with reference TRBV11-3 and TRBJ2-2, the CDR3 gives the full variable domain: EAGVVQSPRYKIIEKKQPVAFWCNPISGHNTLYWYLQNLGQGPELLIRYENEEAVDDSQLPKDRFSAERLKGVDSTLKIQPAELGDSAVYLCASSLESGTGELFFGEGSRLTVL.

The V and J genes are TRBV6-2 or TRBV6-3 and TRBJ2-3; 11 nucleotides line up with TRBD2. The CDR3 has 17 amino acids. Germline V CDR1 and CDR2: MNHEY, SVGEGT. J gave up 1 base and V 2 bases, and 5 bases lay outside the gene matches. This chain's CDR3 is CASSYPTLAGGTDTQYF. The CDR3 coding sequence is TGTGCCAGCAGTTACCCTACACTAGCGGGGGGCACAGATACGCAGTATTTT.

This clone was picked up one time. The CDR3: CASSLGGTSGSSSYNEQFF. The CDR3 DNA reads TGTGCCAGCAGCTTAGGTGGGACTAGCGGGTCGAGCTCCTACAATGAGCAGTTCTTC. The chain is built from TRBV7-2 and TRBJ2-1; 12 nucleotides line up with TRBD2. The germline gives CDR1 SGHTA, CDR2 FQGNSA. The CDR3 spans 19 residues. With V trimmed by 1 base and J by 0 bases, 7 bases remained unmatched.

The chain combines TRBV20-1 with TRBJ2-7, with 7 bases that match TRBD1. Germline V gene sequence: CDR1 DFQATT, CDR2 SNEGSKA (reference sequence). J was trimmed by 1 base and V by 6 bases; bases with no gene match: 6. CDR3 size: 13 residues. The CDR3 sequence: CSASDRESYEQYF. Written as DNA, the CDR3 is TGCAGTGCCAGTGACAGGGAATCCTACGAGCAGTACTTC.